The TCR beta chain described here comes from a study of shared clonotypes between healthy human individuals (dated by TCRdb to 2020 to 2022). The study in broad terms: The cohort included three men and two women between 18 and 49 years of age. To increase sequencing depth and limit assay-specific biases, TCR repertoire library preparation and sequencing were carried out by different laboratories using diverse techniques. Blood TCR repertoires of 5 or 6 healthy adults were deeply sequenced to estimate repertoire size and the extent of clonotype sharing between individuals. Per donor, leukapheresis produced somewhere between about 0.85 and 9.5 billion PBMCs. For each donor, CD4 naive and CD4 memory were each run on three plates, CD8 naive on two plates, and CD8 memory on one plate.

The germline V gene (reference sequence) provides CDR1 SGHNT and CDR2 YYREEE. From the cysteine up to the phenylalanine, the CDR3 has a length of 18 residues. Only the CDR3 region is kept as DNA, spanning 54 bases read in frame from base 1. Compared with germline, V lacks 3 bases and J lacks 0 bases; bases without a gene match: 15. The donors were healthy, HIV-negative adults with no recently reported acute infections or vaccinations. Every donor was a Caucasian adult residing in Nashville, Tennessee, USA. Magnetic negative selection was used to enrich CD4+ T cells, after which naive cells were positively selected on CD45RA and the negative fraction became the memory subset. Blood was collected by leukapheresis, and PBMCs were isolated by Ficoll-Histopaque density gradient centrifugation and then cryopreserved in liquid nitrogen vapor phase. Purity and quantity of every magnetically sorted T cell population were checked by analytical flow cytometry. Genomic DNA was isolated from every sorted fraction and measured by UV absorbance on a Nanodrop 2000c.

Broader findings and caveats from the paper: Incomplete sequencing was indicated by rarefaction of sorted-subset datasets, despite the large sequencing depth. The genetic and exposure-history diversity represented was limited by the small number of donors. When a handful of donors were compared, the shared fraction of clonotypes was about 5.2% for naive CD4, over 3% for naive CD8, more than 2% for memory CD4, and 0.4% for memory CD8. Naive subsets generally had larger estimated clonotype richness than memory subsets did. Based on pairwise subsampling, the degree of clonotype sharing among donors was expected to be affected by sequencing depth. Compared with non-shared clonotypes, the clonotypes found in all four sorted-subset donors had higher generation probabilities. Sampling was restricted to blood, and TCR repertoires in tissue are likely to differ from TCR repertoires in blood.

Worth noting for this clone: The antigen it recognizes is unknown. No per-base quality is available; no much larger clone lies one base away.

Using the deep immunoSEQ assay, multiplex PCR amplified TCR CDR3 regions from genomic DNA. Extracted genomic DNA from each cell subset was distributed evenly across all wells of several immunoSEQ 96-well plates, and each plate was treated as a replicate. Each replicate PCR for sorted subsets received about 0.2 ug genomic DNA, equal to about 30,000 T cell genomes. The purified libraries were quantified using a Qubit 3.0 fluorometer, sized with a Bioanalyzer 2100, and then quantified again using the KAPA Library Quantification kit. A separate single-read 150-cycle Illumina NextSeq 550 flow cell was used to sequence each immunoSEQ 96-well plate. On the authors' methods: Because only junctional sequences without quality scores were contained in the immunoSEQ output, filtering matching that applied to full-length reads could not be performed. To assign V/J genes and CDR3, sequences were annotated against IMGT germline references using PyIR, a Python wrapper for IgBLAST v1.9. Any read was removed if the V/J assignment was weak (E-value above 1e-6), the CDR3 was missing, or the read contained stop codons, out-of-frame junctions, or ambiguous translated residues. V3J clonotypes were defined as sequences sharing an identical inferred V gene, J gene, and CDR3 amino acid sequence. Percentage overlap between repertoires was calculated by dividing the number of shared unique clonotypes by the size of the smaller repertoire. Richness of each repertoire was evaluated using RTK rarefaction, the Chao1 estimator, and Recon v2.1 estimates of unobserved clonotypes. OLGA was used to compute generation probabilities for all TCRbeta clonotypes that the gDNA method yielded from a handful of donors. The table comes from immuneACCESS by way of TCRdb, which keeps in-frame sequences with V and J called. Part of the clones is missing from these tables; in studies checked, under half for an unresolved V gene and the rest for unknown reasons. V, J and clone size reflect that table, while D and trimming were determined from the DNA. Across this sample there are roughly 530,000 clones, with roughly 95% seen only once. The ten largest account for approximately 0.06% of the sample.

The source is a woman aged 25 to 45 in good health. The source material was naive CD4+ T cells sorted from blood. The cell subset or site label of this sample denotes: CD45RA+ positively selected. The sequence links TRBV5-4 to TRBJ2-7; 7 central nucleotides agree with TRBD1. The CDR3 here reads CASSWGPAQGTSSYEQYF. The sequenced DNA: TGTGCCAGCAGCTGGGGACCAGCACAGGGGACAAGCTCCTACGAGCAGTACTTC.